Presented here are 10 T cell receptor beta chains from one specimen sequenced in a study of graft-versus-host responses after intestinal transplantation (dated by TCRdb to the early 2020s). The method behind the library was the immunoSEQ multiplex PCR assay. Entries here come from immuneACCESS through TCRdb and include only in-frame sequences with V and J called. Some clones fail to appear in such tables; in the studies checked, an unresolved V gene covers under half of the shortfall, and the cause of the remainder is unknown. The sample table records around 23,000 clones; around 94% of these occur just once. The top ten constitute roughly 0.8% of the sample. Sequenced here: PBMCs, sampled approximately 32 days after intestinal transplant. These receptors were obtained from a human patient who received an intestinal transplant, so some T cells may come from the graft donor.

J is TRBJ1-2 and V is TRBV7-9; D is unclear. With 7 bases removed from V and 5 bases from J, the gap between germline ends came to 17 bases. Germline V gene lookup returns CDR1 SEHNR and CDR2 FQNEAQ (reference sequence). This CDR3 is built from 14 residues. The CDR3 is CASTQISSAYGYTF. The CDR3 DNA reads as TGTGCCAGCACCCAGATCTCCTCGGCATATGGCTACACCTTC.

The chain carries TRBV2 and TRBJ2-2; TRBD1 might be the D (6 bases). V lost 6 bases and J 6 bases, leaving 17 bases between the germline ends. The CDR3 length is 15 residues. CDR1 and CDR2 from the germline V gene are SNHLY and FYNNEI. CDR3 protein: CASRETGTSSGELFF. The CDR3 DNA is TGTGCCAGCAGGGAAACCGGGACAAGTTCCGGGGAGCTGTTTTTT.

The CDR3 DNA reads TGTGCCAGCAGCGAAAGGGGGACGGGAGGTAGCGTCAACAATGAGCAGTTCTTC. Translated, it gives CASSERGTGGSVNNEQFF. The chain uses TRBV6-1 and TRBJ2-1; TRBD2 might be the D (7 bases). The length of the CDR3 is 18 residues. V lost 6 bases and J 5 bases, leaving 26 bases between the germline ends. The germline CDR1 and CDR2 sequences are MNHNS and SASEGT.

J is TRBJ2-1 and V is TRBV30; no reliable D call. CDR3 length: 11 residues. The germline V gene encodes CDR1 GTSNPN and CDR2 SVGIG (reference sequence). Trimming left V 1 base short and J 9 bases short, with 7 bases between. Written as DNA, the CDR3 is TGTGCCTGGAGTGAGATGGGTGAGCAGTTCTTC. Protein sequence: CAWSEMGEQFF.

V gene TRBV7-2 combines with J gene TRBJ1-1, with no clear D. Between the trimmed V and J ends, which lost 1 base and 4 bases, there was a span of 10 bases. Germline-derived CDR1 and CDR2 are SGHTA and FQGNSA. This CDR3 spans 14 amino acids. CDR3 nucleotide sequence: TGTGCCAGCAGCTTAGTCGAAGGGTTCACTGAAGCTTTCTTT. It specifies CASSLVEGFTEAFF. Drawing the rest from reference TRBV7-2 and TRBJ1-1, the complete variable domain is GAGVSQSPSNKVTEKGKDVELRCDPISGHTALYWYRQSLGQGLEFLIYFQGNSAPDKSGLPSDRFSAERTGGSVSTLTIQRTQQEDSAVYLCASSLVEGFTEAFFGQGTRLTVV.

The V gene is TRBV4-1, the J gene TRBJ2-3; D is undetermined. Germline V gene data show CDR1 as MGHRA and CDR2 as YSYEKL. CDR3 length: 15 amino acids. Trimming cost V 1 base and J 0 bases, with 8 bases left between them. The CDR3 spells CASSQVRSSTDTQYF. The CDR3 nucleotides are TGCGCCAGCAGCCAAGTGAGGTCGAGCACAGATACGCAGTATTTT.

The chain links TRBV7-6 to TRBJ2-5; D possibly matches TRBD1 or TRBD2 (6 bases each). Trimming removed 2 bases at V and 4 bases at J, with 14 bases between. The germline gives CDR1 SGHVS, CDR2 FNYEAQ. The CDR3 is made up of 15 amino acids. CDR3: CASSLRGVQGETQYF. In DNA, the CDR3 is TGTGCCAGCAGCTTAAGGGGGGTCCAGGGAGAGACCCAGTACTTC.

This clone was observed once. The genes are TRBV7-8 and TRBJ2-2, with D possibly being TRBD1 (6 bases). Germline CDR1 is SGHVS and CDR2 is FQNEAQ. Trimming removed 7 bases at V and 6 bases at J, with 21 bases between. The CDR3 has 16 residues. The CDR3 here is CASTQGSGTRAGELFF. The DNA of the CDR3 is TGTGCCAGCACCCAGGGGTCCGGAACTAGGGCCGGGGAGCTGTTTTTT.

V gene TRBV6-5 combines with J gene TRBJ2-5; D ambiguous. CDR1 is MNHEY and CDR2 is SVGAGI in the germline V gene. V was pared by 8 bases and J by 3 bases, with 7 bases between. This CDR3 has 11 amino acids. CDR3 nucleotides: TGTGCCAGCCGACGGAAAGAGACCCAGTACTTC. The encoded protein is CASRRKETQYF.

This clone appeared a single time. CDR3 loop: CASSPSLIWGTDTQYF. In DNA form, the CDR3 reads TGTGCCAGCAGCCCCTCCCTTATCTGGGGCACAGATACGCAGTATTTT. This chain connects TRBV7-2 to TRBJ2-3; D ambiguous. This CDR3 spans 16 amino acids. Trimming shortened V by 5 bases and J by 1 base, and 16 bases separated the two germline ends. Germline CDR1 SGHTA, CDR2 FQGNSA.